The 30 T cell receptor beta chains in this list originate from one sample, sequenced in a study of blood T cell repertoires in COVID-19. The method was immunoSEQ multiplex PCR; TCRdb's version includes in-frame clones alone and lacks a portion of them. The data contain about 490,000 clones, approximately 83% of them singletons. Source material: peripheral blood. The origin of the receptors is a human donor in a cohort sampled during active COVID-19.

This clone was detected a few times. The rearrangement uses TRBV9 and TRBJ1-2, with D perhaps matching TRBD1 (5 bases). The CDR3 is 14 residues long. The germline V and J ends were trimmed by 0 bases and 8 bases, with 14 bases remaining between them. The germline V gene encodes CDR1 SGDLS and CDR2 YYNGEE. The CDR3 spells CASSVGQGIEGYTF. As DNA, the CDR3 is TGTGCCAGCAGCGTAGGGCAGGGCATCGAGGGCTACACCTTC.

The chain carries TRBV3-1 (or the pseudogene TRBV3-2) and TRBJ1-5; D remains unclear. The CDR3 contains 14 residues. The germline gives CDR1 LGHDT, CDR2 YNNKEL (reference sequence). V was trimmed by 5 bases and J by 0 bases, leaving 8 bases between them. The CDR3 protein is CASSKAYSNQPQHF. CDR3 DNA sequence: TGTGCCAGCAGCAAAGCTTATAGCAATCAGCCCCAGCATTTT.

The rearrangement joins TRBV7-6 to TRBJ1-1; possible D gene TRBD1, 5 bases. Germline V gene sequence: CDR1 SGHVS, CDR2 FNYEAQ. The germline V and J ends were trimmed by 5 bases and 2 bases, with 15 bases remaining between them. The CDR3 consists of 15 residues. This CDR3 is CASSPMVGGNTEAFF. Written as DNA, the CDR3 is TGTGCCAGCAGCCCAATGGTCGGGGGTAACACTGAAGCTTTCTTT. The full variable domain, completed using reference TRBV7-6 and TRBJ1-1, is GAGVSQSPRYKVTKRGQDVALRCDPISGHVSLYWYRQALGQGPEFLTYFNYEAQQDKSGLPNDRFSAERPEGSISTLTIQRTEQRDSAMYRCASSPMVGGNTEAFFGQGTRLTVV.

This clone was picked up one time. The J gene is TRBJ2-3, the V gene TRBV7-3; TRBD2 might be the D (6 bases). Germline V gene sequence: CDR1 SGHTA, CDR2 FQGTGA. The CDR3 sequence is 15 residues long. The V end was cut by 0 bases, the J end by 3 bases, with 10 bases between. In nucleotides, the CDR3 is TGTGCCAGCAGCTTAACCGGGAGTCTTACAGATACGCAGTATTTT. Residues: CASSLTGSLTDTQYF.

This clone was seen a handful of times. V is TRBV28 and J is TRBJ1-2; D possibly corresponds to TRBD1 (5 bases). Deletions cut 6 bases from V and 0 bases from J, with 14 bases between. The CDR3 extends over 15 amino acids. Germline V gives CDR1 MDHEN, CDR2 SYDVKM. As DNA, the CDR3 is TGTGCCAGCAGGGGCCGGGGGGGAGCTAACTATGGCTACACCTTC. Amino acids: CASRGRGGANYGYTF.

The chain recombines TRBV24-1 with TRBJ2-1, with 13 nucleotides matching TRBD2. This CDR3 has 15 residues. Germline-derived CDR1 and CDR2 are KGHDR and SFDVKD. The J segment lost 7 bases and the V segment lost 6 bases, leaving 5 bases of the junction unmatched. CDR3 nucleotides: TGTGCCACCAGTAGGACTAGCGGGAGTCCAAATGAGCAGTTCTTC. Amino acids: CATSRTSGSPNEQFF.

J is TRBJ1-4 and V is TRBV19; perhaps TRBD1 as D (6 bases). Trimming took off 5 bases at V and 8 bases at J, with 12 bases between the two ends. CDR1 and CDR2 from the germline V gene are LNHDA and SQIVND (reference sequence). This CDR3 has 13 residues. CDR3: CASSWRTAEKLFF. The CDR3 bases are TGTGCCAGTAGTTGGCGGACAGCCGAAAAACTGTTTTTT.

The J gene is TRBJ2-7, the V gene TRBV4-3; 8 bases are shared with TRBD1. CDR1 and CDR2 (germline): LGHNA, YSLEER. The junction had 4 bases not matched to a gene; V was cut back by 1 base and J by 2 bases. The CDR3 has 15 amino acids. The CDR3 DNA is TGCGCCAGCAGCCAAGTTGGACAGGGACCCTACGAGCAGTACTTC. The encoded protein is CASSQVGQGPYEQYF.

The V call is TRBV7-3, the J call TRBJ1-2, with 7 bases identical to TRBD1. This CDR3 spans 14 amino acids. V lost 0 bases and J lost 5; bases outside the gene matches: 3. CDR1 is SGHTA, CDR2 FQGTGA, per germline. The CDR3 reads CASSLTEGAYGYTF. The DNA for the CDR3 is TGTGCCAGCAGCTTAACGGAGGGGGCGTATGGCTACACCTTC.

This clone occurred once. Here the CDR3 reads CASSLLGSPYEQYF. As DNA, the CDR3 is TGTGCCAGCAGCTTACTGGGCAGCCCCTACGAGCAGTACTTC. V is TRBV7-2 and J is TRBJ2-7; no reliable D call. Germline CDR1 SGHTA, CDR2 FQGNSA. The CDR3 runs to 14 residues. Deletions cut 2 bases from V and 2 bases from J, with 10 bases between.

This clone appeared a single time. V gene TRBV30 combines with J gene TRBJ1-5, with D unresolved. Trimming pared 4 bases from V and 3 bases from J, leaving 10 bases between. There are 13 residues in the CDR3. CDR1 and CDR2 from the germline V gene are GTSNPN and SVGIG (reference sequence). The CDR3 DNA follows: TGTGCCTGGACGGCGAACTACAATCAGCCCCAGCATTTT. Translating it yields CAWTANYNQPQHF.

The chain links TRBV7-2 to TRBJ2-1; D is ambiguous. Per germline, CDR1 SGHTA and CDR2 FQGNSA. The V gene lost 0 bases and the J gene lost 2 bases, with 11 bases spanning the gap. The CDR3 contains 16 residues. The DNA for the CDR3 is TGTGCCAGCAGCTTAGCGCACTTTCCGGCCTACAATGAGCAGTTCTTC. Protein sequence: CASSLAHFPAYNEQFF. The full variable domain, completed using reference TRBV7-2 and TRBJ2-1, is GAGVSQSPSNKVTEKGKDVELRCDPISGHTALYWYRQSLGQGLEFLIYFQGNSAPDKSGLPSDRFSAERTGGSVSTLTIQRTQQEDSAVYLCASSLAHFPAYNEQFFGPGTRLTVL.

The chain uses TRBV20-1 and TRBJ1-2, with D tentatively TRBD1 (6 bases). The ends were cut back, 3 bases at V and 8 bases at J, with 13 bases in the middle. The CDR3 has 12 residues. CDR1 and CDR2 from the germline V gene are DFQATT and SNEGSKA (reference sequence). CDR3 nucleotide sequence: TGCAGTGCTAGTTGGACAGTCCCGGGCTACACCTTC. This encodes CSASWTVPGYTF.

This clone was counted once. Other nucleotide sequences in the sample specify the same CDR3. The chain employs TRBV7-9 and TRBJ1-4; 7 nucleotides line up with TRBD1. This CDR3 is built from 14 residues. Germline CDR1 is SEHNR and CDR2 is FQNEAQ (reference sequence). V lost 0 bases and J lost 7; bases outside the gene matches: 2. The CDR3 DNA reads TGTGCCAGCAGCTTAGCGCAGGGGGGTGAAAAACTGTTTTTT. Translating it yields CASSLAQGGEKLFF.

This clone appeared a single time. The chain employs TRBV6-6 and TRBJ1-1; 8 nucleotides line up with TRBD1. V lost 3 bases, J lost 9 bases, and 3 bases stayed unmatched. Germline loops: CDR1 MNHNY, CDR2 SVGAGI (reference sequence). The CDR3 runs 12 residues. The CDR3 DNA reads as TGTGCCAGCAGTTATCGGACAGGGAAAGCTTTCTTT. Its protein is CASSYRTGKAFF.

This chain links TRBV19 with TRBJ1-5; possible D gene TRBD1, 6 bases. There are 14 residues in the CDR3. V gave up 8 bases and J gave up 2 bases, with 13 bases separating them. Germline V gene sequence: CDR1 LNHDA, CDR2 SQIVND (reference sequence). CDR3 residues: CASQQGSGNQPQHF. Written as DNA, the CDR3 is TGTGCCAGTCAGCAGGGGTCTGGCAATCAGCCCCAGCATTTT.

The J gene is TRBJ1-4, the V gene TRBV28; TRBD1 is a possible D gene (5 bases). Per the germline V gene, CDR1 is MDHEN and CDR2 is SYDVKM. The CDR3 has 14 amino acids. V lost 2 bases, J lost 8 bases, and 12 bases lay in between. The CDR3 region is CASSLGQGGEKLFF. In DNA, the CDR3 is TGTGCCAGCAGTTTAGGGCAGGGAGGGGAAAAACTGTTTTTT.

This sequence joins TRBV30 and TRBJ1-1; 7 bases match TRBD1. This CDR3 comprises 13 residues. J was trimmed by 6 bases and V by 2 bases; bases with no gene match: 6. Germline V gene data show CDR1 as GTSNPN and CDR2 as SVGIG (reference sequence). The DNA for the CDR3 is TGTGCCTGGAGTATAACAGGGGTTGCTGAAGCTTTCTTT. Translation gives CAWSITGVAEAFF.

This rearrangement joins TRBV4-3 to TRBJ1-3; maybe TRBD1 (5 bases). The germline V gene has CDR1 LGHNA and CDR2 YSLEER. This CDR3 spans 15 amino acids. Trimming removed 5 bases at V and 1 base at J, with 12 bases between. In DNA form, the CDR3 reads TGCGCCAGCAGCAGACAGACGACGTCTGGAAACACCATATATTTT. Translated: CASSRQTTSGNTIYF.

The V call is TRBV19, the J call TRBJ1-2; no definite D call. CDR3 length: 15 amino acids. V dropped 1 base and J dropped 4 bases, with 13 bases sitting between them. Germline V gives CDR1 LNHDA, CDR2 SQIVND (reference sequence). CDR3 amino acids: CASSIVRWSPYGYTF. CDR3 coding DNA: TGTGCCAGTAGTATAGTACGGTGGTCTCCCTATGGCTACACCTTC.

The J gene is TRBJ2-3, the V gene TRBV7-2, with D possibly TRBD2 on 5 matching bases. Deletions cut 4 bases from V and 1 base from J, with 9 bases between. CDR3 size: 14 residues. Germline assignment: CDR1 SGHTA and CDR2 FQGNSA. DNA of the CDR3: TGTGCCAGCAGCTCTTTGAGGGGCACAGATACGCAGTATTTT. The encoded protein is CASSSLRGTDTQYF.

The V and J genes are TRBV28 and TRBJ1-6; the match to TRBD1 covers 8 bases. CDR3 length: 15 residues. Looked up from germline, CDR1 is MDHEN and CDR2 is SYDVKM. The V segment lost 4 bases and the J segment 10 bases; nucleotides outside the gene matches: 9. For the CDR3, the DNA is TGTGCCAGCAGTTCATACAGGGGGAGATACTCACCCCTCCACTTT. Its translation: CASSSYRGRYSPLHF.

Concerning this clone itself: Different DNA sequences within this sample yield the same CDR3. The chain combines TRBV28 with TRBJ2-5; D might be TRBD2 (6 bases). V dropped 3 bases and J dropped 0 bases, with 8 bases sitting between them. Germline assignment: CDR1 MDHEN and CDR2 SYDVKM. The CDR3 runs 14 residues. CDR3 protein: CASSFGGNQETQYF. CDR3 in DNA: TGTGCCAGCAGTTTCGGAGGGAACCAAGAGACCCAGTACTTC.

This chain uses TRBV27 with TRBJ1-2; 9 nucleotides align to TRBD1. J lost 3 bases, V lost 6 bases, and 5 bases had no gene match. Germline V gene data show CDR1 as MNHEY and CDR2 as SMNVEV (reference sequence). CDR3 length: 14 amino acids. CDR3 coding DNA: TGTGCCAGCAGGGGACAGGGCATCTACTATGGCTACACCTTC. It translates to CASRGQGIYYGYTF.

This clone came up once. The chain joins TRBV3-1 (or the pseudogene TRBV3-2) to TRBJ2-1, with D possibly matching TRBD2 (5 bases). Germline lookup yields CDR1 LGHDT and CDR2 YNNKEL (reference sequence). This CDR3 has 17 amino acids. Deletions cut 1 base from V and 2 bases from J, with 15 bases between. The CDR3 DNA reads TGTGCCAGCAGCCAAGTGGGGTGGGAGTCAGCCTACAATGAGCAGTTCTTC. Its protein product is CASSQVGWESAYNEQFF.

The rearrangement links TRBV5-1 to TRBJ2-7; 10 bases match TRBD2. The junction had 9 bases not matched to a gene; V was cut back by 4 bases and J by 2 bases. The CDR3 length is 16 residues. CDR1 is SGHRS and CDR2 is YFSETQ in the germline V gene. The CDR3 region has the DNA TGCGCCAGCAGCCGGGCCGGGACTAGCGAAACCTACGAGCAGTACTTC. Translation gives CASSRAGTSETYEQYF.

This clone was recorded only once. The chain is built from TRBV27 and TRBJ1-2; TRBD1 matches at 9 bases. V lost 5 bases and J lost 6; bases outside the gene matches: 7. CDR1 and CDR2 from the germline V gene are MNHEY and SMNVEV (reference sequence). The CDR3 is 14 residues long. CDR3 region: CASSQWDRAHGYTF. CDR3 DNA sequence: TGTGCCAGCAGTCAATGGGACAGGGCGCATGGCTACACCTTC.

The chain carries TRBV9 and TRBJ1-4, with TRBD1 matching 12 bases. The V gene end was trimmed by 4 bases and the J gene end by 6 bases; junction bases not matched to a gene: 19. This CDR3 region has 20 residues. Germline values: CDR1 SGDLS, CDR2 YYNGEE. The CDR3 reads CASSHSEGVGTGGYDEKLFF. The CDR3 DNA sequence: TGTGCCAGCAGCCATTCTGAAGGGGTCGGGACAGGGGGCTATGATGAAAAACTGTTTTTT.

This clone has only a few counts. V usage is TRBV7-2 and J usage is TRBJ2-7; D gene uncertain. CDR3 length: 14 residues. CDR1 and CDR2 from the germline V gene are SGHTA and FQGNSA. Trimming took 6 bases from V and 3 from J, leaving 15 bases between them. CDR3 amino acids: CASSPSAGNYEQYF. CDR3 sequence (DNA): TGTGCCAGCAGTCCCTCCGCAGGTAACTACGAGCAGTACTTC.

The V and J genes are TRBV2 and TRBJ2-7, with TRBD1 matching 10 bases. After removal of 7 bases from V and 4 bases from J, the junction contained 7 bases not matched to a gene. The CDR3 spans 14 residues. CDR1 is SNHLY and CDR2 is FYNNEI in the germline V gene. Here the CDR3 DNA reads TGTGCCAGCATCCGAGGACAGGGGGGTTACGAGCAGTACTTC. As protein: CASIRGQGGYEQYF.